There are many counts of the clone carrying this T cell receptor (beta chain). Its antigen is not known. The sample's treatment: about 20 received Ad26.COV2.S at low or high dose, single or two shots; several received placebo; per-sample allocation not given. Day 63 after the first vaccine or placebo injection was the time point for sampling. CDR1 LNHNV and CDR2 YYDKDF come from the germline V gene (reference sequence). CDR3 length: 16 amino acids. The V segment lost 0 bases and the J segment 4 bases; nucleotides outside the gene matches: 4. The data belong to a study of Ad26.COV2.S vaccination and SARS-CoV-2 variants. Study as a whole: Participants got Ad26.COV2.S intramuscularly, once or twice 56 days apart. Findings of the study overall: Comparability of non-spike TCR breadth was observed across vaccine and placebo recipients.

Sequencing used immunoSEQ multiplex PCR; TCRdb keeps in-frame clones, though not all of them. The repertoire holds 350,000 to 500,000 clones, with roughly 88% as singletons. The chain is built from TRBV15 and TRBJ2-1, with 9 nucleotides matching TRBD2. The source is a person between 18 and 65 years old who received the Ad26.COV2.S COVID-19 vaccine or a placebo. Material: peripheral blood, obtained in a trial of Ad26.COV2.S vaccine versus placebo. CDR3 sequence: CATSRDLSGRYNEQFF. CDR3 bases: TGTGCCACCAGCAGAGATCTCAGCGGGAGGTACAATGAGCAGTTCTTC.